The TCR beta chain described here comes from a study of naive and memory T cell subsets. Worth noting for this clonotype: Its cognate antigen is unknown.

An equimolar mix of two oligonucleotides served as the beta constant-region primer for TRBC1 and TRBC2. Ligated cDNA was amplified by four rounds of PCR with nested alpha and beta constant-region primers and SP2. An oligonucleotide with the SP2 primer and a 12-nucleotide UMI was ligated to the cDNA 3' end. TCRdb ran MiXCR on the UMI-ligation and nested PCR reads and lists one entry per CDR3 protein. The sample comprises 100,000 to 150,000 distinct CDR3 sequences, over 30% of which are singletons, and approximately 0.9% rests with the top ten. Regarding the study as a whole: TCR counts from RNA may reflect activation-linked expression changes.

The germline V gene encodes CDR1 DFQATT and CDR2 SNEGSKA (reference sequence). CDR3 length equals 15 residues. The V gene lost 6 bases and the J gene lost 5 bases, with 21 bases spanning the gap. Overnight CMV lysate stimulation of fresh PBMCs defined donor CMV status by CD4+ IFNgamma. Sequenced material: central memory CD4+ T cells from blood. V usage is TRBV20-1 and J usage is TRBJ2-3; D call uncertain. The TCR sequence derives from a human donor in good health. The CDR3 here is CSAAIYWPRGDTQYF. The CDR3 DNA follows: TGCAGTGCCGCCATTTATTGGCCCCGAGGAGATACGCAGTATTTT.